This T cell receptor (beta chain) stems from a study of cytomegalovirus exposure and HLA in healthy donors. PCR was performed using 60 Vbeta and 13 Jbeta primers. Profiled with immunoSEQ multiplex PCR; TCRdb holds only in-frame clones, not every one. The repertoire holds 140,000 or so clones, with approximately 78% as singletons. V lost 10 bases to trimming and J lost 9 bases, with 19 bases between them. The CDR3 runs to 14 residues. Germline-derived CDR1 and CDR2 are LNHDA and SQIVND (reference sequence). This chain joins TRBV19 and TRBJ1-6; a weak D match, TRBD1 (6 bases). The TCR originated in a female donor in good health and CMV-seronegative. Sequencing was done on a sample of PBMCs. Here the CDR3 DNA reads TGTGCCACTTCTTACAGGGTGGCGGGTTCACCCCTCCACTTT. Translated: CATSYRVAGSPLHF.